This T cell receptor (beta chain) originates from a study of T-cell memory formation after mild COVID-19. In the study overall: For the most part, TCR clusters were specific to one donor.

This clonotype was counted a few times. TCRdb recomputed calls from the 5' RACE reads with MiXCR, one row per CDR3 protein. The sample holds about 440,000 distinct CDR3 sequences, around 20% seen once. This CDR3 spans 15 amino acids. Looked up from germline, CDR1 is LGHNT and CDR2 is FRNRAP. V was clipped by 2 bases and J by 2 bases, with 11 bases between them. J is TRBJ2-3 and V is TRBV12-5, with D perhaps TRBD2 (6 bases). The TCR originated in an adult woman who had mild COVID-19 (a few samples of this study predate the infection). Cell type and time point are not known. Sequenced material: PBMCs or a T cell subset sorted from them (not recorded which). CDR3 DNA: TGTGCTAGTGGTTTGAGGACTACCAACACAGATACGCAGTATTTT. This sequence encodes CASGLRTTNTDTQYF.